This entry features one TCR beta chain sequence. The germline V gene encodes CDR1 MNHNS and CDR2 SASEGT. The CDR3 extends over 14 amino acids. Deletions cut 1 base from V and 2 bases from J, with 8 bases between. This sample was included in a study of blood T cell repertoires in COVID-19. Background on the study: Specimens from acute and convalescent COVID-19 originated in the United States, Italy and Spain.

Sequenced by immunoSEQ multiplex PCR; TCRdb stores in-frame clones only, minus some. The data show under 350,000 clones, about 90% seen once. The sequencing sample was made of peripheral blood. The sequence was obtained from a woman in her thirties with COVID-19, enrolled during active disease. V is TRBV6-1 and J is TRBJ1-2; maybe TRBD1 (5 bases). CDR3 in DNA: TGTGCCAGCAGTGAAGACAGGCGGAACTATGGCTACACCTTC. Amino acid sequence: CASSEDRRNYGYTF.